This TCR beta chain was sequenced for a study of response to subunit inactivated influenza vaccine. Study results and limitations: The authors offered the suggestion that each seasonal influenza vaccination recruits few new T cells.

Germline lookup yields CDR1 LGHDT and CDR2 YNNKEL (reference sequence). The CDR3 spans 13 residues. V was clipped by 4 bases and J by 10 bases, with 14 bases between them. One entry per CDR3 protein, called by TCRdb with MiXCR from the RT-PCR reads. This repertoire shows around 520,000 distinct CDR3 sequences, over 9.5% found once; its top ten account for around 9.6%. This clonotype was detected ten times or more. Its target is unknown. V gene TRBV3-1 combines with J gene TRBJ1-5; D not resolved. This TCR came from a man between 50 and 59 years old who received an inactivated influenza vaccine. The source material was PBMCs from blood, sampled on the day of vaccination. CDR3: CASSLGPGHPQHF. For the CDR3, the DNA is TGTGCCAGCAGCCTTGGACCGGGTCACCCCCAGCATTTT.